This T cell receptor (beta chain) derives from a study of cytotoxic CD8 clonotypes in ibrutinib-treated CLL. Whole-study results and caveats: The study found baseline clonality above age-matched healthy donors, tracking circulating CD8+ T-cell counts.

Deep sequencing aimed at 1 in 200,000 to 1 in 1 million T cells' resolution. Profiled with immunoSEQ multiplex PCR; TCRdb holds only in-frame clones, not every one. The table records around 140,000 clones, 70% to 80% of them present only once. Note on this clone: No antigen is known for it.

For TCR beta libraries, roughly 1.9 micrograms of genomic DNA were obtained from cryopreserved PBMCs. The clonotype was recovered from a human donor with chronic lymphocytic leukemia. Sequencing was performed on PBMCs, taken after 24 months of ibrutinib treatment.

The CDR3 protein is CASSLGASGQETQYF. The CDR3 DNA reads TGTGCCAGCAGCTTAGGGGCTAGCGGCCAAGAGACCCAGTACTTC. The V call is TRBV7-3, the J call TRBJ2-5; TRBD2 aligns across 7 bases. Trimming took 2 bases from V and 1 from J; bases not matched to a gene: 4. Germline V gene sequence: CDR1 SGHTA, CDR2 FQGTGA. CDR3 length: 15 residues.